A single sample gave rise to the 31 T cell receptor beta chains below, sequenced in a study of CXCR3-negative and CXCR3-positive naive CD8 T cells. All TRB cDNA libraries came from 5' RACE performed with UMI labels. Reanalyzing the 5' RACE reads, TCRdb keeps one entry per CDR3 protein, without DNA. This listing includes some 130,000 distinct CDR3 sequences. What was sequenced was naive CXCR3- CD8+ T cells from blood. The sample's subset: CD45RO-CCR7+CD27+CD95- naive CD8+ T cells lacking CXCR3 (TNR3-). These receptors were taken from a human donor in good health. Some clones in this sample may be carry-over from other donors' samples.

The chain employs TRBV29-1 and TRBJ2-3; TCRdb's D call of TRBD1 is untestable without DNA. The germline CDR1 and CDR2 sequences are SQVTM and ANQGSEA. This CDR3 has 15 amino acids. The CDR3 loop is CSVEGALTSADTQYF.

The genes are TRBV6-6 and TRBJ2-7; absent DNA, TCRdb's TRBD1 call cannot be checked. Germline CDR1 is MNHNY and CDR2 is SVGAGI (reference sequence). The CDR3 runs 15 residues. CDR3: CASSPFRGGGYEQYF.

The chain has TRBV29-1 and TRBJ2-3. This CDR3 has 11 amino acids. The germline V gene has CDR1 SQVTM and CDR2 ANQGSEA. The CDR3 protein is CSVRSPDTQYF.

The gene calls are TRBV29-1 and TRBJ2-1; without DNA, the TCRdb call of TRBD2 cannot be checked. The CDR3 runs to 15 residues. CDR1 is SQVTM and CDR2 is ANQGSEA in the germline V gene. CDR3 protein: CSVLGLALLYNEQFF.

The V call is TRBV5-1, the J call TRBJ1-2. The CDR3 extends over 16 amino acids. The germline CDR1 and CDR2 sequences are SGHRS and YFSETQ. This CDR3 reads CASSLDAGSPNYGYTF.

The rearrangement joins TRBV7-9 to TRBJ2-1; the D call of TRBD1 rests on TCRdb alone, since no DNA is present to check it. CDR3 length equals 15 residues. Germline-derived CDR1 and CDR2 are SEHNR and FQNEAQ (reference sequence). This chain's CDR3 is CASSLGQGPGNEQFF.

The V call is TRBV7-9, the J call TRBJ2-7. The CDR3 is 14 residues long. Germline V gives CDR1 SEHNR, CDR2 FQNEAQ (reference sequence). The CDR3 loop reads CASSPSRNSYEQYF.

CDR3 in amino acids: CASSPGLAGANEQYF. This sequence joins TRBV9 and TRBJ2-7; the TCRdb call, TRBD2, lacks DNA for checking. Germline V gene data show CDR1 as SGDLS and CDR2 as YYNGEE. The CDR3 contains 15 residues.

V is TRBV29-1 and J is TRBJ1-1. The CDR3 loop spans 13 amino acids. CDR1 and CDR2 (germline): SQVTM, ANQGSEA. CDR3 loop: CSVVIGMNTEAFF.

The genes are TRBV6-6 and TRBJ2-7; without DNA, the TCRdb call of TRBD2 cannot be checked. This CDR3 comprises 16 residues. Germline CDR1 and CDR2: MNHNY and SVGAGI (reference sequence). CDR3 residues: CASSYSILAGSYEQYF.

The rearrangement links TRBV11-2 to TRBJ2-1. CDR3 size: 13 residues. Germline CDR1 SGHAT, CDR2 FQNNGV. The CDR3 is CASRSNWDNEQFF.

V gene TRBV12-3 or TRBV12-4 combines with J gene TRBJ2-2. This CDR3 is 15 amino acids long. CDR3 sequence: CASSFGGPNTGELFF.

The CDR3 is CSVTGQAYEQFF. J is TRBJ2-1 and V is TRBV29-1; without DNA, the TCRdb call of TRBD1 cannot be checked. This CDR3 contains 12 residues. Germline CDR1 SQVTM, CDR2 ANQGSEA.

The chain joins TRBV21-1 to TRBJ2-7; no DNA is available, so the TRBD2 call from TCRdb remains unchecked. TRBV21-1 is a pseudogene. The CDR3 length is 16 residues. CDR3 sequence reads: CASSKLYGRPTYEQYF.

CDR3 in amino acids: CAISELAGPLNERFF. The chain uses TRBV10-3 and TRBJ2-1; TCRdb picks TRBD2, but there is no DNA to check that call. CDR1 is ENHRY and CDR2 is SYGVKD in the germline V gene. This CDR3 is 15 amino acids long.

The V gene is TRBV7-9, the J gene TRBJ2-1; TCRdb lists TRBD1, though no DNA is available to test this call. The germline V gene encodes CDR1 SEHNR and CDR2 FQNEAQ (reference sequence). This CDR3 region has 16 residues. CDR3 in amino acids: CASSLGGTWPAVEQFF.

The gene calls are TRBV9 and TRBJ2-5; TCRdb proposes TRBD2, but this gene call is untestable without DNA. Germline V gene data show CDR1 as SGDLS and CDR2 as YYNGEE. The CDR3 totals 14 residues. This chain's CDR3 is CASSLQRAPETQYF.

This chain links TRBV3-1 with TRBJ2-7; TCRdb names TRBD1, which stays unverified in the absence of DNA. Per the germline V gene, CDR1 is LGHDT and CDR2 is YNNKEL (reference sequence). This CDR3 region has 14 residues. CDR3 sequence: CASSPTGQASEQYF.

The CDR3 spells CASSFAGAANQPQHF. J is TRBJ1-5 and V is TRBV28; the D gene TCRdb calls, TRBD1, cannot be checked with no DNA. The CDR3 sequence is 15 residues long. The V gene's germline CDR1 is MDHEN and CDR2 SYDVKM.

The chain is built from TRBV6-2 or TRBV6-3 and TRBJ2-1; TCRdb calls TRBD2, which cannot be checked without DNA. This CDR3 spans 15 amino acids. Germline V gene data show CDR1 as MNHEY and CDR2 as SVGEGT. The CDR3 sequence is CASSWREGPYNEQFF.

The J gene is TRBJ2-1, the V gene TRBV6-2 or TRBV6-3; TCRdb selects TRBD1, and the lack of DNA leaves this call unchecked. The germline gives CDR1 MNHEY, CDR2 SVGEGT. The CDR3 loop spans 16 amino acids. CDR3: CASSYLGTEGVNEQFF.

The CDR3 region is CASSPAGGRAYEQYF. This chain connects TRBV5-4 to TRBJ2-7; TCRdb reports TRBD1, a call that lacks DNA to check it against. Germline V gives CDR1 SGHNT, CDR2 YYREEE (reference sequence). This CDR3 has 15 amino acids.

The genes are TRBV3-1 and TRBJ2-1; TCRdb's D gene call, TRBD2, goes unchecked for lack of DNA. The CDR3 is 18 residues long. Germline V CDR1 and CDR2: LGHDT, YNNKEL (reference sequence). This CDR3 reads CASSQGLIAGVGGDEQFF.

CDR3 residues: CASGGGRGRETQYF. V is TRBV9 and J is TRBJ2-5; TCRdb outputs TRBD2, but without DNA this stays unchecked. Germline-derived CDR1 and CDR2 are SGDLS and YYNGEE. This CDR3 is 14 amino acids long.

The J gene is TRBJ2-7, the V gene TRBV29-1; TCRdb reports TRBD2, a call that lacks DNA to check it against. The CDR3 is 13 amino acids. Germline CDR1 SQVTM, CDR2 ANQGSEA. The CDR3 here is CSFVGDSSYEQYF.

The rearrangement joins TRBV10-3 to TRBJ2-7; TCRdb designates TRBD1, a call that cannot be tested without DNA. This CDR3 spans 14 amino acids. Germline CDR1 and CDR2: ENHRY and SYGVKD. The CDR3: CAISDQDRPHEQYF.

This chain links TRBV2 with TRBJ1-6; TCRdb indicates TRBD1, and absent DNA this call remains unverified. This CDR3 has 15 amino acids. From germline, CDR1 is SNHLY and CDR2 FYNNEI. CDR3 sequence reads: CAGRTAGDRNSPLHF.

V is TRBV28 and J is TRBJ2-3; TCRdb names TRBD2, which stays unverified in the absence of DNA. The CDR3 runs to 14 residues. Per germline, CDR1 MDHEN and CDR2 SYDVKM. CDR3 region: CASSPSTPTDTQYF.

The rearrangement uses TRBV28 and TRBJ2-5; the D call from TCRdb, TRBD2, cannot be confirmed without DNA. This CDR3 comprises 17 residues. Germline V gives CDR1 MDHEN, CDR2 SYDVKM. This chain's CDR3 is CASSHSEVKRVQETQYF.

J is TRBJ2-1 and V is TRBV5-8; without DNA, the TCRdb call of TRBD2 cannot be checked. The CDR3 consists of 14 residues. Looked up from germline, CDR1 is SGHTS and CDR2 is YDEGEE. CDR3 loop: CASSYGLEYNEQFF.

This rearrangement joins TRBV7-2 to TRBJ1-1; TCRdb returns TRBD1, unconfirmable since there is no DNA. In germline, CDR1 is SGHTA, CDR2 FQGNSA. The CDR3 runs to 14 residues. CDR3 in amino acids: CASSSTDRYAEAFF.